The present entry profiles one T cell receptor beta chain with its context. This sample is drawn from a study of blood T cell repertoires in COVID-19. About the research overall: Sites in the United States, Italy and Spain provided acute and convalescent COVID-19 samples. PBMCs, B-cell-depleted T cells, or T cells were the source of the cDNA or gDNA that made up the material.

In the authors' workflow: Reference gene primers were amplified, and this amplification served to estimate nucleated cell counts. Clones were read by immunoSEQ multiplex PCR, and TCRdb kept only the in-frame ones, dropping some. V, J and clone size are those of that table, while D and trimming were read from the DNA. This sample has roughly 49,000 clones, with 65% to 85% found just once. This CDR3 region has 20 residues. J was trimmed by 3 bases and V by 0 bases; bases with no gene match: 9. In germline, CDR1 is SGHVS, CDR2 FQNEAQ. The sequenced sample consisted of peripheral blood. The rearrangement uses TRBV7-8 and TRBJ2-4; 15 nucleotides agree with TRBD2. The sequence derives from a man aged 45-60 years with active COVID-19. The CDR3 coding sequence is TGTGCCAGCAGCTTAGCGCCTTGGACTAGCGGGGGGGACGGCAAAAACATTCAGTACTTC. It translates to CASSLAPWTSGGDGKNIQYF.